Below, one T cell receptor (beta chain) is given with its context. The V gene's germline CDR1 is SNHLY and CDR2 FYNNEI. Trimming removed 6 bases from V and 0 bases from J; junction bases left unmatched: 7. This CDR3 contains 17 residues. The data belong to a study of OX40 agonist ivuxolimab in advanced cancers. In the study overall: All patients had ivuxolimab intravenously every 2 weeks at 0.01 to 10 mg/kg. Three patients showed partial responses: one hepatocellular carcinoma and two cutaneous melanoma cases.

Data came from immunoSEQ multiplex PCR; TCRdb stores just in-frame clones and leaves some out. The sample records tens of thousands of clones, approximately 90% being singletons. This specimen was CD4+ or CD8+ T cells sorted from blood, taken in a trial of the OX40 agonist ivuxolimab. The chain carries TRBV2 and TRBJ2-6, with TRBD1 identical over 8 bases. The clonotype was recovered from an adult with an advanced solid tumor such as melanoma, head and neck, liver or kidney cancer. As DNA, the CDR3 is TGTGCCAGCAGAGCCGGGACAGGTTCCTCTGGGGCCAACGTCCTGACTTTC. As protein: CASRAGTGSSGANVLTF.